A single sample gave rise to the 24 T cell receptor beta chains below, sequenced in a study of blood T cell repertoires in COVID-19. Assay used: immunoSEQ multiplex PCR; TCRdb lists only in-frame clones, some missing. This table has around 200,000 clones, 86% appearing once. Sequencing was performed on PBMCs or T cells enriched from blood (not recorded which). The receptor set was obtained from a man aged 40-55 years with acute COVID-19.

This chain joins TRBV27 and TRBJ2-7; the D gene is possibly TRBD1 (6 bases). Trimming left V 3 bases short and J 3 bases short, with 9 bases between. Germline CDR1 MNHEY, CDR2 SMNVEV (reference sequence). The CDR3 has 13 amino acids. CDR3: CASSFGRGYEQYF. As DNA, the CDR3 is TGTGCCAGCAGTTTCGGCAGGGGCTACGAGCAGTACTTC.

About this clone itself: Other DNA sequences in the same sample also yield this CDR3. The CDR3 region has the DNA TGCGCCAGCAGCCTCGAGGGTAATTCACCCCTCCACTTT. Its protein is CASSLEGNSPLHF. V is TRBV5-1 and J is TRBJ1-6; D is unresolved. The germline CDR1 and CDR2 sequences are SGHRS and YFSETQ. V was cut by 4 bases and J by 6 bases, with 8 bases left in between. The CDR3 has 13 amino acids.

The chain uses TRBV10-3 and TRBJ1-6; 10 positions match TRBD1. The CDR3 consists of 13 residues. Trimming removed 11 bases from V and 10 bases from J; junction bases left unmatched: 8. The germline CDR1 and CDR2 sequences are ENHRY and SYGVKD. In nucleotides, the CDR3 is TGTGCCGTTGGAGGGACAGGGGACTCACCCCTCCACTTT. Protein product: CAVGGTGDSPLHF.

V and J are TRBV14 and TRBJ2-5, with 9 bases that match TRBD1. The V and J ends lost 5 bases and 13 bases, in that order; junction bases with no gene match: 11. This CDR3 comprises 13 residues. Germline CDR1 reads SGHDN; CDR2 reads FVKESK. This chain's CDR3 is CASSEPGQGPRYF. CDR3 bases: TGTGCCAGCAGCGAGCCGGGACAGGGTCCAAGGTACTTC.

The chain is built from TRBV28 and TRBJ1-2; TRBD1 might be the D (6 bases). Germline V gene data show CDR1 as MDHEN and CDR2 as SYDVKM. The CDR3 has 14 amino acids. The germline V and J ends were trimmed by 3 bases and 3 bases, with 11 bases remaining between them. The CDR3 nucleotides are TGTGCCAGCAGTTTGAATAGGGGGTACTATGGCTACACCTTC. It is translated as CASSLNRGYYGYTF.

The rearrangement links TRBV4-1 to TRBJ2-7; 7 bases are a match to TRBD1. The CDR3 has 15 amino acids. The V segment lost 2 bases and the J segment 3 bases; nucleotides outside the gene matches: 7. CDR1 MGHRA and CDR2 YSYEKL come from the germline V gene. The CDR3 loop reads CASSQLNRGGYEQYF. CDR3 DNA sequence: TGCGCCAGCAGCCAACTAAACAGGGGTGGCTACGAGCAGTACTTC.

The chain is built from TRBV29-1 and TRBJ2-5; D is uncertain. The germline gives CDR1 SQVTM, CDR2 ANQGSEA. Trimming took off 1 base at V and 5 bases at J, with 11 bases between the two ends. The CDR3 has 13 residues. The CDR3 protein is CSVEGPHGETQYF. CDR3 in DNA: TGCAGCGTTGAAGGGCCCCACGGGGAGACCCAGTACTTC.

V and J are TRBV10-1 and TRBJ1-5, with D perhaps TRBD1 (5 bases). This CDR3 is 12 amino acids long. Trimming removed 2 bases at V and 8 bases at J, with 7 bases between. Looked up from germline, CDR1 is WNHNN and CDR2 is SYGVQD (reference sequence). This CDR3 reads CASSEAGEPQHF. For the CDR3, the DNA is TGCGCCAGCAGTGAGGCGGGGGAGCCCCAGCATTTT.

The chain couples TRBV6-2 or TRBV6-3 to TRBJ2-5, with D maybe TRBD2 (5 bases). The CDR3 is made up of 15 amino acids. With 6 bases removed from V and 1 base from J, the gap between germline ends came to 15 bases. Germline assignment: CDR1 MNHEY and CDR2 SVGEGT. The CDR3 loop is CASSPLPSGQETQYF. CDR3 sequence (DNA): TGTGCCAGCAGCCCCCTCCCCAGCGGCCAAGAGACCCAGTACTTC.

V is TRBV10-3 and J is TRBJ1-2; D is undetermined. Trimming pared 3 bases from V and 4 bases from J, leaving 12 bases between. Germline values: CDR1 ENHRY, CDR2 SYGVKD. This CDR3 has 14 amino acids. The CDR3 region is CAISEVPDFYGYTF. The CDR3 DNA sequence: TGTGCCATCAGTGAAGTGCCAGACTTCTATGGCTACACCTTC.

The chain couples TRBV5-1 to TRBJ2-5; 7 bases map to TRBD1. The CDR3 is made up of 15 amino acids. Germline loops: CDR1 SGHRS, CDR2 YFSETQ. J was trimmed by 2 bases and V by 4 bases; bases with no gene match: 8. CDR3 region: CASSRSTGFQETQYF. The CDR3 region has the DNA TGCGCCAGCAGCAGGTCGACAGGGTTTCAAGAGACCCAGTACTTC.

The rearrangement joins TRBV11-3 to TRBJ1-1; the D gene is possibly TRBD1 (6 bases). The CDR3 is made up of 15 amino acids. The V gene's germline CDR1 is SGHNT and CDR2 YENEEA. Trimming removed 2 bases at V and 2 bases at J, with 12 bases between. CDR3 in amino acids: CASSLQGLPNTEAFF. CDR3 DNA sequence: TGTGCCAGCAGCTTACAGGGGCTCCCAAACACTGAAGCTTTCTTT.

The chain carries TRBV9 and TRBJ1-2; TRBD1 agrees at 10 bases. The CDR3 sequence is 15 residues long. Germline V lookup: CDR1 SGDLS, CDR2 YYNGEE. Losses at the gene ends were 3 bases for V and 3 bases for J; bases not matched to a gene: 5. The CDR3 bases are TGTGCCAGCAGCGACTGGGACAGGGGTTACTATGGCTACACCTTC. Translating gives CASSDWDRGYYGYTF.

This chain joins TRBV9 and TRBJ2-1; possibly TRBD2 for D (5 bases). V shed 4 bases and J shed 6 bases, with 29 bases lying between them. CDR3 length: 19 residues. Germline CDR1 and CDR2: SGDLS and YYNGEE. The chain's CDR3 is CASSSIAKLGDERSNEQFF. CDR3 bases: TGTGCCAGCAGCTCGATCGCAAAATTGGGAGATGAAAGGAGCAATGAGCAGTTCTTC.

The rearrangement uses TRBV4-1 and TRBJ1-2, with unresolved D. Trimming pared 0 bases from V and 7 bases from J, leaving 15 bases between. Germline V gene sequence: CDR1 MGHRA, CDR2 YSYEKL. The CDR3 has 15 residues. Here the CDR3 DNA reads TGCGCCAGCAGCCAAGACTGGTCAAAGCGGGGTGGCTACACCTTC. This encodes CASSQDWSKRGGYTF.

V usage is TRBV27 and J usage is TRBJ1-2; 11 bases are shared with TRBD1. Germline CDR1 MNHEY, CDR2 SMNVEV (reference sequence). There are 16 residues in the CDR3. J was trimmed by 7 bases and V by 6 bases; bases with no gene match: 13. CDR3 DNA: TGTGCCAGCAGACCGACCCCGGGACAGGGGGTACTTGGCTACACCTTC. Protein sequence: CASRPTPGQGVLGYTF.

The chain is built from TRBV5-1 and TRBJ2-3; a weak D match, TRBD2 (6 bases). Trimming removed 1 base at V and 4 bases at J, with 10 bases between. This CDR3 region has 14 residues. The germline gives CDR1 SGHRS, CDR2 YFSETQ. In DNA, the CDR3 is TGCGCCAGCAGCTTGTTCAGGGAGGCAGATACGCAGTATTTT. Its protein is CASSLFREADTQYF. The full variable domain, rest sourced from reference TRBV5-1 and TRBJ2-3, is KAGVTQTPRYLIKTRGQQVTLSCSPISGHRSVSWYQQTPGQGLQFLFEYFSETQRNKGNFPGRFSGRQFSNSRSEMNVSTLELGDSALYLCASSLFREADTQYFGPGTRLTVL.

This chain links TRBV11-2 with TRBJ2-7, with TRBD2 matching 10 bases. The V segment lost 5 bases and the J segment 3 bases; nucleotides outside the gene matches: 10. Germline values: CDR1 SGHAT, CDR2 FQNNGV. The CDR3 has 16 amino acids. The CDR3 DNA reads TGTGCCAGCAGCCAACAGACTAGCGGGCTTTACTACGAGCAGTACTTC. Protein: CASSQQTSGLYYEQYF.

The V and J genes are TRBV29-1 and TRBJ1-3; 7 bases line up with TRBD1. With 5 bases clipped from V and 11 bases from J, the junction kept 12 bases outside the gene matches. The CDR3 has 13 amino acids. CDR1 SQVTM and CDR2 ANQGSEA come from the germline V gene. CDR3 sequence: CSVLQGSNFPIYF. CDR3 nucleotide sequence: TGCAGCGTTTTACAGGGGTCGAATTTCCCCATATATTTT.

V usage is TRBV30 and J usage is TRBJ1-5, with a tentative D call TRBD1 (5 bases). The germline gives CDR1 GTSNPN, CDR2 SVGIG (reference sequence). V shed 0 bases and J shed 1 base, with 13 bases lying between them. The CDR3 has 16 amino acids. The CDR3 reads CAWSVLTGPSNQPQHF. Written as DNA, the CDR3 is TGTGCCTGGAGTGTACTTACAGGTCCGAGCAATCAGCCCCAGCATTTT.

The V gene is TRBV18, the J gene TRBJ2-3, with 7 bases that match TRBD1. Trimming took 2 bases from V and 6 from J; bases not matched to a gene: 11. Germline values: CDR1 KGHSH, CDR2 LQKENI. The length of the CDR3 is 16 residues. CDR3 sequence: CASSPRQGGAGDTQYF. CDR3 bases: TGTGCCAGCTCACCAAGACAAGGGGGCGCCGGGGATACGCAGTATTTT. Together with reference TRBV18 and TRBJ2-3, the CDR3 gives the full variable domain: NAGVMQNPRHLVRRRGQEARLRCSPMKGHSHVYWYRQLPEEGLKFMVYLQKENIIDESGMPKERFSAEFPKEGPSILRIQQVVRGDSAAYFCASSPRQGGAGDTQYFGPGTRLTVL.

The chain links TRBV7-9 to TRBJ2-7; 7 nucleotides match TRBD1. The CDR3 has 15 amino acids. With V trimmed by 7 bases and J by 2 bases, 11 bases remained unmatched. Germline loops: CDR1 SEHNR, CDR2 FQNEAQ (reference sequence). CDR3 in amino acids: CASTNLQGTPYEQYF. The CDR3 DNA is TGTGCCAGCACTAACCTACAGGGGACCCCCTACGAGCAGTACTTC.

CDR3 DNA: TGTGCCAGCAGCCCGGAGCCGGGTGACACTGAAGCTTTCTTT. It is translated as CASSPEPGDTEAFF. The chain combines TRBV7-3 with TRBJ1-1, with no clear D. The CDR3 has 14 amino acids. Trimming took off 5 bases at V and 3 bases at J, with 13 bases between the two ends. Germline CDR1 SGHTA, CDR2 FQGTGA.

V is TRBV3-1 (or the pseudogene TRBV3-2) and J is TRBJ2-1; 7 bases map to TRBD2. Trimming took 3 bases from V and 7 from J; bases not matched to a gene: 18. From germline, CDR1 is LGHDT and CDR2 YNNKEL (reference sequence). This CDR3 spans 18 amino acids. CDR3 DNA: TGTGCCAGCAGCCAGGGTAGCGGGCCGTACCCGTCGGGGAATGAGCAGTTCTTC. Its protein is CASSQGSGPYPSGNEQFF.